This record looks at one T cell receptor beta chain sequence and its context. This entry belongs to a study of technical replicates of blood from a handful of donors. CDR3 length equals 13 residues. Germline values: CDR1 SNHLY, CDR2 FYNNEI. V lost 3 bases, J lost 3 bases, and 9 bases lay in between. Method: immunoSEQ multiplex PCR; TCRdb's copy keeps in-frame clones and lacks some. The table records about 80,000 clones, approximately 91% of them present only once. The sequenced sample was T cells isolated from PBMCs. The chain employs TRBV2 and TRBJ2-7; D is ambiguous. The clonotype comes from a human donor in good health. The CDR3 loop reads CASSDGNVYEQYF. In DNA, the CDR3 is TGTGCCAGCAGTGATGGCAATGTCTACGAGCAGTACTTC.